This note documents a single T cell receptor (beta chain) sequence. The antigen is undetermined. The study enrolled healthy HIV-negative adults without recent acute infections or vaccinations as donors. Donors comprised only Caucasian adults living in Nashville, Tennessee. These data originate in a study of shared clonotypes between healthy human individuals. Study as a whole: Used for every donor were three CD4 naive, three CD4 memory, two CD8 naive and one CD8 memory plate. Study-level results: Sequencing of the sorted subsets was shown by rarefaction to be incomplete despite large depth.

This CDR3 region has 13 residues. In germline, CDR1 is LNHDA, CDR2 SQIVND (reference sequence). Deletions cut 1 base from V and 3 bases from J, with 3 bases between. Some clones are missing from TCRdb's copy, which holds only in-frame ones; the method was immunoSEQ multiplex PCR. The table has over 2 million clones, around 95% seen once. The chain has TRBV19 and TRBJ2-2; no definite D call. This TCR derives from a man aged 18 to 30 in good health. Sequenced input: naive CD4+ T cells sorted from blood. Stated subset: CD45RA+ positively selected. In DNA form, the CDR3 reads TGTGCCAGTAGTATAGGACACACCGGGGAGCTGTTTTTT. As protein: CASSIGHTGELFF.